This T cell receptor (beta chain) was obtained from a study of cytomegalovirus exposure and HLA in healthy donors. Clones were read by immunoSEQ multiplex PCR, and TCRdb kept only the in-frame ones, dropping some. The sample records under 250,000 clones, about 81% being singletons. From germline, CDR1 is LNHDA and CDR2 SQIVND (reference sequence). This CDR3 spans 14 amino acids. The V gene lost 6 bases and the J gene lost 8 bases, with 19 bases spanning the gap. Study outcomes and limitations: Confirmation was obtained in vitro that a few CMV-associated chains are specific for CMV antigens.

A word on this clone: Its antigen is unidentified.

Sequenced: PBMCs. The TCR originated in a woman aged 30 to 39 in good health and CMV-seronegative. This sequence joins TRBV19 and TRBJ1-1; D perhaps matches TRBD1 (5 bases). The CDR3, as DNA: TGTGCCAGTAGCAGGCGGGGACTTGAGGGGGAAGCTTTCTTT. It encodes CASSRRGLEGEAFF.